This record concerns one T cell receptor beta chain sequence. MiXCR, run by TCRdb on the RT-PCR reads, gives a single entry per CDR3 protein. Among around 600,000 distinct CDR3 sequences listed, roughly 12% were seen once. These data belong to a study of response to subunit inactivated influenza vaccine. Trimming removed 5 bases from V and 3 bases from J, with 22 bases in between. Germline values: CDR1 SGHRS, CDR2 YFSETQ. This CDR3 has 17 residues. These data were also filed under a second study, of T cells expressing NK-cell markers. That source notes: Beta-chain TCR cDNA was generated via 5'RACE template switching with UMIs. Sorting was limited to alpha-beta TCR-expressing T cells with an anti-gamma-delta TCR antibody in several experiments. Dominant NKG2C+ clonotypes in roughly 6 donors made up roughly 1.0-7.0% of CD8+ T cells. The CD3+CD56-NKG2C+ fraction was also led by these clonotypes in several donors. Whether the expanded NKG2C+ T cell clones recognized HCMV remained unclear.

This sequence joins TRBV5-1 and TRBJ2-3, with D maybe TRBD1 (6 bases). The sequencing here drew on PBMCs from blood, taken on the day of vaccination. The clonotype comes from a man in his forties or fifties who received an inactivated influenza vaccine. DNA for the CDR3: TGCGCCAGCAGTCTAACTCCACAGGGTTTAAGGACAGATACGCAGTATTTT. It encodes CASSLTPQGLRTDTQYF.